This TCR beta chain came from a study of blood T cells in healthy people across ages. Turning to the study itself: Capture via template switching afforded approximately one barcoded beta molecule per two T cells. The study's findings and limits: There was a strong correlation between TCR beta diversity and naive T cell percentage. Changes seen in expanded clonotypes were possibly confounded by donor CMV status left unknown.

Isolating PBMCs gave at least 7 million of these cells per sample. The CDR3 runs 13 residues. Trimming shortened V by 0 bases and J by 4 bases, and 5 bases separated the two germline ends. CDR1 is SGHNT and CDR2 is YYREEE in the germline V gene (reference sequence). Concerning this clonotype itself: Its antigen is undetermined.

Next came a second PCR, run for roughly 6 to 11 cycles, which used a sample-barcoded 5' primer along with a J-beta primer mix. MiXCR was run by TCRdb on the 5' RACE reads, yielding one entry per CDR3 protein. The sample includes 700,000 or so distinct CDR3 sequences, approximately 22% of them seen just once. The sample comprised blood. The TCR originated in a man in his 70s in good health. V gene TRBV5-4 combines with J gene TRBJ1-5; no reliable D call. This CDR3 is CASSLDVNQPQHF. DNA for the CDR3: TGTGCCAGCAGCTTGGATGTTAATCAGCCCCAGCATTTT.